This T cell receptor (beta chain) was sequenced for a study of monozygotic twins with inflammatory bowel disease. Donors each contributed one blood sample measuring 2 to 3 ml. Template-switch reactions added UMIs with a 6-nucleotide sample barcode. From its re-call of the 5' RACE reads, TCRdb lists each CDR3 protein once, without DNA. The listing records around 210,000 distinct CDR3 sequences. The germline gives CDR1 SQVTM, CDR2 ANQGSEA. CDR3 length: 13 amino acids. This receptor was identified in a human donor with ulcerative colitis or Crohn's disease, or a healthy co-twin of an affected twin (not recorded which). Sequenced sample: blood. The chain is built from TRBV29-1 and TRBJ1-1; TCRdb proposes TRBD1, but this gene call is untestable without DNA. The CDR3 loop is CSVQRQMNTEAFF.